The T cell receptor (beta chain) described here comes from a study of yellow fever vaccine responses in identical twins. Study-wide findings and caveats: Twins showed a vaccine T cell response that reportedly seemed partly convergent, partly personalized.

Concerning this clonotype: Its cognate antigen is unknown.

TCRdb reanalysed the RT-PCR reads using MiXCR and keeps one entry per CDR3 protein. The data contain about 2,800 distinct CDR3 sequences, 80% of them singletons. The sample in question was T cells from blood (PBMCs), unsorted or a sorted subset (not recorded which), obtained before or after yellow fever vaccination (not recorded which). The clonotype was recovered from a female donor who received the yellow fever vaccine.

CDR3 loop: CATSGGQGNNQPQHF. CDR3 coding DNA: TGTGCCACCAGCGGTGGACAGGGGAACAATCAGCCCCAGCATTTT. The chain links TRBV15 to TRBJ1-5, with TRBD1 identical over 9 bases. The CDR3 spans 15 residues. Per germline, CDR1 LNHNV and CDR2 YYDKDF (reference sequence). The V and J ends lost 5 bases and 3 bases, in that order; junction bases with no gene match: 5. The variable domain in full, with the rest retrieved from reference TRBV15 and TRBJ1-5, is DAMVIQNPRYQVTQFGKPVTLSCSQTLNHNVMYWYQQKSSQAPKLLFHYYDKDFNNEADTPDNFQSRRPNTSFCFLDIRSPGLGDTAMYLCATSGGQGNNQPQHFGDGTRLSIL.